The clone carrying this T cell receptor beta chain appeared many times. Its target is unknown. Trimming stripped 5 bases from V and 1 base from J, with 20 bases between. The germline gives CDR1 SEHNR, CDR2 FQNEAQ (reference sequence). The CDR3 consists of 17 residues. Each CDR3 protein gets one entry after TCRdb re-called the reads with MiXCR. The table lists around 310,000 distinct CDR3 sequences, about a sixth of them singletons. This entry comes from a study of T cell repertoires in cytomegalovirus infection. Looking at the study overall: Indicated by public TCR beta signatures were CMV infection and matching HLA type. Study findings and constraints: Based on cumulative public TCR beta family frequency, carriers of CMV plus the relevant HLA were identified.

The chain carries TRBV7-9 and TRBJ1-1, with D possibly TRBD1 on 6 matching bases. Sequencing was performed on PBMCs. The sequence derives from a human donor in good health (CMV status not recorded). Some clones in this sample may be carry-over from other donors' samples. CDR3 in amino acids: CASSHRKRTEKNTEAFF. The DNA of the CDR3 is TGTGCCAGCAGCCACCGAAAGAGGACAGAAAAGAACACTGAAGCTTTCTTT.